The clone carrying this T cell receptor (beta chain) came up a few times. What it binds is unknown. Quantitative barcoded 5'-RACE was used to prepare TCR beta libraries. Via MiXCR, TCRdb re-called the 5' RACE reads, giving one row per CDR3 protein. The sample holds a few hundred thousand distinct CDR3 sequences, 18% seen once. These data belong to a study of CD8 T cells in ankylosing spondylitis. Notes on the study in general: Those disease-linked clones were CD8+; they were also relatively rare in peripheral blood. It was reported that disease-linked clones were significantly enriched in matched ankylosing spondylitis synovial fluid. In ankylosing spondylitis blood, a motif of fewer than 10 highly homologous TCR beta variants appeared characteristic.

The CDR3 consists of 15 residues. V dropped 5 bases and J dropped 5; count of bases not matched to a gene: 7. Looked up from germline, CDR1 is SEHNR and CDR2 is FQNEAQ (reference sequence). The clonotype was recovered from a male donor with ankylosing spondylitis or in good health (not recorded which). The chain carries TRBV7-9 and TRBJ2-1; 9 bases are shared with TRBD2. The specimen sequenced was blood, either unsorted or a sorted T cell fraction (not recorded which). Here the CDR3 DNA reads TGTGCCAGCAGCCCTCGACTAGCGGCCGACAATGAGCAGTTCTTC. It encodes CASSPRLAADNEQFF.